The clone carrying this T cell receptor beta chain was seen more than once but under ten times. Each CDR3 protein is one row after TCRdb ran MiXCR on the RT-PCR reads. The sample carries approximately 430,000 distinct CDR3 sequences, approximately 16% recorded once. This specimen belongs to a study of patients and donors after allogeneic stem cell transplantation. The clonotype comes from a human donor who was either an allogeneic HSCT recipient or a stem cell or donor lymphocyte infusion donor (not recorded which). It is not recorded whose cells these are; they may come from a transplant donor. The sequenced sample was blood, either unsorted or a sorted T cell fraction (not recorded which).

The CDR3 DNA sequence: TGTGCTAGTGGGGATCCCGGGACTACCTACACAGATACGCAGTATTTT. As protein: CASGDPGTTYTDTQYF. The chain links TRBV12-5 to TRBJ2-3, with 7 positions matching TRBD2. The ends lost 6 bases at V and 2 bases at J; junction bases unmatched: 11. CDR1 is LGHNT and CDR2 is FRNRAP in the germline V gene. The CDR3 consists of 16 residues.